Following are 22 T cell receptor beta chains from one sample sequenced in a study of T cell responses to AZD1222 COVID-19 vaccine. Generated by immunoSEQ multiplex PCR, the TCRdb table keeps only in-frame clones and is missing some. The sample contains about 150,000 clones, about 90% of which appear only once. The sample in question was peripheral blood, obtained 28 days after the second AZD1222 dose. The receptors were gathered from an adult who received the AZD1222 COVID-19 vaccine.

A single count supports this clone. The rearrangement links TRBV18 to TRBJ1-1, with a weak D call TRBD1 (5 bases). Between the trimmed V and J ends, which lost 5 bases and 6 bases, there was a span of 19 bases. Per the germline V gene, CDR1 is KGHSH and CDR2 is LQKENI. This CDR3 has 15 residues. CDR3 nucleotides: TGTGCCAGCTCATGGGGGGACGGGGCGGGTGCTGAAGCTTTCTTT. This translates into CASSWGDGAGAEAFF.

The rearrangement joins TRBV27 to TRBJ2-2; D not resolved. Trimming pared 6 bases from V and 1 base from J, leaving 9 bases between. The germline gives CDR1 MNHEY, CDR2 SMNVEV (reference sequence). The CDR3 extends over 14 amino acids. CDR3 residues: CASSVIGNTGELFF. The CDR3 bases are TGTGCCAGCAGCGTTATTGGGAACACCGGGGAGCTGTTTTTT.

The table lists this clone with a count of one. This chain uses TRBV6-5 with TRBJ2-2; D unresolved. CDR1 and CDR2 from the germline V gene are MNHEY and SVGAGI. The CDR3 is 11 residues long. Trimming removed 6 bases from V and 7 bases from J, with 6 bases in between. CDR3: CASSRGGELFF. As DNA, the CDR3 is TGTGCCAGCAGCCGTGGCGGGGAGCTGTTTTTT.

As DNA, the CDR3 is TGTGCCAGCAGCGCAAGTCCCGGGACAGGGACCAGTGGCTACACCTTC. Residues: CASSASPGTGTSGYTF. The chain uses TRBV9 and TRBJ1-2, with TRBD1 identical over 9 bases. CDR1 SGDLS and CDR2 YYNGEE come from the germline V gene. The CDR3 runs to 16 residues. V lost 3 bases to trimming and J lost 7 bases; unmatched junction nucleotides: 13.

The gene calls are TRBV5-6 and TRBJ1-2, with 8 nucleotides matching TRBD1. CDR1 is SGHDT and CDR2 is YYEEEE in the germline V gene. The CDR3 sequence is 13 residues long. Trimming removed 4 bases from V and 8 bases from J; junction bases left unmatched: 7. This CDR3 is CASSVFRGLGYTF. The CDR3, as DNA: TGTGCCAGCAGCGTATTCAGGGGGCTCGGCTACACCTTC. The whole variable domain, remainder taken from reference TRBV5-6 and TRBJ1-2, is DAGVTQSPTHLIKTRGQQVTLRCSPKSGHDTVSWYQQALGQGPQFIFQYYEEEERQRGNFPDRFSGHQFPNYSSELNVNALLLGDSALYLCASSVFRGLGYTFGSGTRLTVV.

The genes are TRBV28 and TRBJ2-7, with D tentatively TRBD2 (5 bases). The germline V and J ends were trimmed by 7 bases and 2 bases, with 15 bases remaining between them. Germline V lookup: CDR1 MDHEN, CDR2 SYDVKM. The CDR3 covers 14 residues. The DNA for the CDR3 is TGTGCCAGCAACGGAATTAGCGTTCCCTACGAGCAGTACTTC. It is translated as CASNGISVPYEQYF. Using reference TRBV28 and TRBJ2-7 for the parts outside the CDR3, the full variable domain is DVKVTQSSRYLVKRTGEKVFLECVQDMDHENMFWYRQDPGLGLRLIYFSYDVKMKEKGDIPEGYSVSREKKERFSLILESASTNQTSMYLCASNGISVPYEQYFGPGTRLTVT.

The chain links TRBV3-1 (or the pseudogene TRBV3-2) to TRBJ2-5; 9 nucleotides line up with TRBD2. Losses at the gene ends were 3 bases for V and 5 bases for J; bases not matched to a gene: 7. This CDR3 contains 15 residues. Germline V gene sequence: CDR1 LGHDT, CDR2 YNNKEL (reference sequence). The DNA of the CDR3 is TGTGCCAGCAGCCAGGGCCTAGCGGGACGGGAGACCCAGTACTTC. Translated: CASSQGLAGRETQYF.

The chain links TRBV5-4 to TRBJ2-2; 7 nucleotides line up with TRBD2. J was trimmed by 7 bases and V by 0 bases; bases with no gene match: 9. Germline V CDR1 and CDR2: SGHNT, YYREEE (reference sequence). This CDR3 has 16 residues. CDR3 in amino acids: CASSLGPAGRGGELFF. CDR3 bases: TGTGCCAGCAGCTTGGGTCCAGCGGGGCGGGGCGGGGAGCTGTTTTTT. The full variable domain, in which reference TRBV5-4 and TRBJ2-2 provide the parts outside the CDR3, is ETGVTQSPTHLIKTRGQQVTLRCSSQSGHNTVSWYQQALGQGPQFIFQYYREEENGRGNFPPRFSGLQFPNYSSELNVNALELDDSALYLCASSLGPAGRGGELFFGEGSRLTVL.

The chain recombines TRBV28 with TRBJ2-5; the D is unclear. CDR3 length: 13 residues. Trimming removed 4 bases at V and 5 bases at J, with 11 bases between. Germline CDR1 and CDR2: MDHEN and SYDVKM. CDR3 nucleotides: TGTGCCAGCAGTTACGACTCCCGGGAGACCCAGTACTTC. Translated, it gives CASSYDSRETQYF.

The chain recombines TRBV6-2 or TRBV6-3 with TRBJ1-2; D possibly corresponds to TRBD1 (5 bases). Germline-derived CDR1 and CDR2 are MNHEY and SVGEGT. With 0 bases removed from V and 5 bases from J, the gap between germline ends came to 16 bases. The CDR3 is 16 amino acids. CDR3 DNA sequence: TGTGCCAGCAGTTACTCGGGACCGGGAAAGGGGTATGGCTACACCTTC. Translating gives CASSYSGPGKGYGYTF.

The rearrangement uses TRBV11-1 and TRBJ2-1; D assignment may be TRBD1 or TRBD2 (5 bases each). Trimming removed 5 bases at V and 8 bases at J, with 22 bases between. This CDR3 has 16 amino acids. Germline CDR1 reads SGHAT; CDR2 reads FQDESV (reference sequence). The CDR3 loop is CASSPGTVQRADEQFF. DNA for the CDR3: TGTGCCAGCAGCCCTGGGACGGTCCAAAGGGCCGATGAGCAGTTCTTC.

The V call is TRBV28, the J call TRBJ1-5, with D hard to call. The CDR3 covers 15 residues. V lost 7 bases and J lost 3, with 16 bases in between. CDR1 and CDR2 from the germline V gene are MDHEN and SYDVKM. The CDR3 protein is CASTLGRPLNQPQHF. The CDR3 nucleotides are TGTGCCAGCACCCTGGGCAGGCCCCTCAATCAGCCCCAGCATTTT.

The rearrangement joins TRBV7-2 to TRBJ1-5; the D is unclear. Germline CDR1 and CDR2: SGHTA and FQGNSA. This CDR3 comprises 15 residues. The ends were cut back, 1 base at V and 0 bases at J, with 7 bases in the middle. This CDR3 is CASSLDGNSNQPQHF. The DNA of the CDR3 is TGTGCCAGCAGCTTAGATGGCAATAGCAATCAGCCCCAGCATTTT.

The chain has TRBV18 and TRBJ1-2; D gene ambiguous. V lost 3 bases to trimming and J lost 6 bases, with 17 bases between them. The CDR3 has 15 residues. CDR1 KGHSH and CDR2 LQKENI come from the germline V gene. This CDR3 is CASSPILSARDGYTF. CDR3 nucleotide sequence: TGTGCCAGCTCACCCATCCTTTCAGCTCGGGATGGCTACACCTTC.

V and J are TRBV7-3 and TRBJ1-1; 7 bases align to TRBD1. Trimming at V came to 5 bases and at J to 0 bases, leaving 3 bases not matched to a gene. The CDR3 extends over 14 amino acids. Per the germline V gene, CDR1 is SGHTA and CDR2 is FQGTGA. The chain's CDR3 is CASSATGLNTEAFF. The CDR3 DNA is TGTGCCAGCAGCGCGACAGGGTTGAACACTGAAGCTTTCTTT.

In its sample, this clone was seen once. CDR3 sequence reads: CASSPVGGSGADTQYF. The CDR3 coding sequence is TGTGCCAGCAGCCCCGTCGGGGGGTCGGGCGCAGATACGCAGTATTTT. The V gene is TRBV11-2, the J gene TRBJ2-3, with 7 bases fitting TRBD2. J was trimmed by 4 bases and V by 5 bases; bases with no gene match: 12. This CDR3 is built from 16 residues. Germline V lookup: CDR1 SGHAT, CDR2 FQNNGV.

The rearrangement joins TRBV6-5 to TRBJ1-1; 10 positions agree with TRBD1. The CDR3 totals 15 residues. Losses at the gene ends were 0 bases for V and 11 bases for J; bases not matched to a gene: 9. The germline V gene has CDR1 MNHEY and CDR2 SVGAGI. The DNA for the CDR3 is TGTGCCAGCAGTTACTCGACAGGGGGCAGTTGGAGGGCTTTCTTT. This codes for CASSYSTGGSWRAFF.

This clone was picked up one time. The chain combines TRBV28 with TRBJ2-7; a possible D gene is TRBD2 (6 bases). The CDR3 is 15 residues long. CDR1 is MDHEN and CDR2 is SYDVKM in the germline V gene. V dropped 5 bases and J dropped 0 bases, with 14 bases sitting between them. The CDR3 nucleotides read TGTGCCAGCAGTCTCTTGGCGGGGACCTCCTACGAGCAGTACTTC. Translation: CASSLLAGTSYEQYF. Based on the CDR3 plus reference TRBV28 and TRBJ2-7, the full variable domain is DVKVTQSSRYLVKRTGEKVFLECVQDMDHENMFWYRQDPGLGLRLIYFSYDVKMKEKGDIPEGYSVSREKKERFSLILESASTNQTSMYLCASSLLAGTSYEQYFGPGTRLTVT.

The rearrangement links TRBV7-9 to TRBJ1-2; D gene unclear. This CDR3 has 13 residues. Germline V lookup: CDR1 SEHNR, CDR2 FQNEAQ (reference sequence). The germline V and J ends were trimmed by 7 bases and 0 bases, with 9 bases remaining between them. In DNA form, the CDR3 reads TGTGCCAGCACTAGGGATTCTAACTATGGCTACACCTTC. As protein: CASTRDSNYGYTF.

The CDR3 loop is CASSLEGGSDQPQHF. DNA for the CDR3: TGCGCCAGCAGCTTGGAAGGGGGCTCCGACCAGCCCCAGCATTTT. This chain uses TRBV5-1 with TRBJ1-5; 7 bases align to TRBD1. The junction had 7 bases not matched to a gene; V was cut back by 0 bases and J by 7 bases. CDR3 length: 15 residues. CDR1 SGHRS and CDR2 YFSETQ come from the germline V gene.

A remark on this clone: An end of the junction does not agree with germline; a read error may underlie this. The chain has TRBV7-7 and TRBJ2-5; TRBD1 is a possible D gene (5 bases). This CDR3 contains 13 residues. CDR1 SSHAT and CDR2 FNYEAQ come from the germline V gene (reference sequence). CDR3 sequence (DNA): TGTGCTAGCAGCCCGGACACTCAAGAGACCCAGTACTTC. Translation: CASSPDTQETQYF.

The chain combines TRBV6-2 or TRBV6-3 with TRBJ2-7, with D tentatively TRBD2 (6 bases). The CDR3 extends over 13 amino acids. Germline CDR1 reads MNHEY; CDR2 reads SVGEGT. V gave up 6 bases and J gave up 7 bases, with 16 bases separating them. The CDR3 sequence: CASSVGGTKEQYF. For the CDR3, the DNA is TGTGCCAGCAGCGTGGGGGGAACAAAGGAGCAGTACTTC.